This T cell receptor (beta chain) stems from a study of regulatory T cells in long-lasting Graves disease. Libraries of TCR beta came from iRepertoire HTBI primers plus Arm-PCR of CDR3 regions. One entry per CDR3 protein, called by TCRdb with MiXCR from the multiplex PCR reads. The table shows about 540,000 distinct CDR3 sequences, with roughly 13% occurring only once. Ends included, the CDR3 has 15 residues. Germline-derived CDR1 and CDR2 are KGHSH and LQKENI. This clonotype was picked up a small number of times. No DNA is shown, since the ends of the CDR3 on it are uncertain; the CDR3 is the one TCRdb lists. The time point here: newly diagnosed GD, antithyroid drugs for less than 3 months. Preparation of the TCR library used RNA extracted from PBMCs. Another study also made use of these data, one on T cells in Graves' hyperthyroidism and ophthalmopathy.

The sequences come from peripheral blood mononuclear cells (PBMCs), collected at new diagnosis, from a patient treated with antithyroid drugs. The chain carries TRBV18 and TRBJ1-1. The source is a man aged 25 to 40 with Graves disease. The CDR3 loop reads CASSPPWGGGTEASF.